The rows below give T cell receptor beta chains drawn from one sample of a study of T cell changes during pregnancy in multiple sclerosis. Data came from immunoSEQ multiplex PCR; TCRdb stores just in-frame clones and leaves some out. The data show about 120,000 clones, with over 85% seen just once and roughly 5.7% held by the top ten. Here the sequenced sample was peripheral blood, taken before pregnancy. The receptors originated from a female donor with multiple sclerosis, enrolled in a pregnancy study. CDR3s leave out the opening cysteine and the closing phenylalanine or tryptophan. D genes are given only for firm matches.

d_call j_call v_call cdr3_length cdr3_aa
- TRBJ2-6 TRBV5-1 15 ASSWPTGNSGANVLT
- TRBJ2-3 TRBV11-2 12 ASSQGLPQDTQY
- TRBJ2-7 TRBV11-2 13 ASSLDTGNPYEQY
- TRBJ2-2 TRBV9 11 ASSVDPTGELF
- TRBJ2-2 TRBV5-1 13 ASSSGLGGTGELF
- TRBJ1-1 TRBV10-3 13 AISEKATENTEAF
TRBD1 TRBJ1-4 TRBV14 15 ASSQLDRGLTNEKLF
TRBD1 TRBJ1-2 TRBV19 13 ASSMSTGPFYGYT
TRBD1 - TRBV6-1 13 ASSGRQGSSYEQY
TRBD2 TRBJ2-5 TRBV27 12 ASSPTSGQETQY
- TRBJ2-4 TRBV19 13 ASSISRLAKNIQY
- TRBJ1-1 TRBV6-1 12 ASSLTGMNTEAF
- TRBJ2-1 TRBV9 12 ASSASGSYNEQF
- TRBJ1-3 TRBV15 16 ATSRDRGGLGSGNTIY
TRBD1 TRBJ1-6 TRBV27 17 ASSPKPPLPGQGYSPLH
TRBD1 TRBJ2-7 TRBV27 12 ASRRDRESYEQY
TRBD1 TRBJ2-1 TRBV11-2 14 ASRSLRDRVYNEQF
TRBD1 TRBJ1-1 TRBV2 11 ASRLGQGTEAF
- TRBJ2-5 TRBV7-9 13 ASSFLHAEQETQY
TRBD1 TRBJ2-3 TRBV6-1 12 ASMRDRGTDTQY
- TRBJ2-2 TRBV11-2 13 ASSLASRNTGELF
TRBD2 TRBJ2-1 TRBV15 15 ATSRRLAGASGNEQF
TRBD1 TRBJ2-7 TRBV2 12 ASERDSTTYEQY
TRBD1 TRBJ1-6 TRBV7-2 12 ASSVNRGDSPLH
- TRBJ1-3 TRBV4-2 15 ASSQASGMGSGNTIY
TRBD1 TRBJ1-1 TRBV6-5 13 ASSSRQGVNTEAF
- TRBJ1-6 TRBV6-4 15 ASSEVRGSSYNSPLH
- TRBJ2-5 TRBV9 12 ASSVGGDQETQY